These 10 T cell receptor beta chains came from one sample sequenced in a study of T cell clones after liver transplantation. Assay: immunoSEQ multiplex PCR; the TCRdb copy retains only in-frame clones and omits some. This sample has 50,000 to 70,000 clones, with about two thirds found just once. The sequencing here drew on CD4+ T cells from blood, taken at the approximately 16-month timepoint. The receptors derive from a human patient who received a liver transplant. A share of the T cells may be of graft donor origin.

The chain combines TRBV5-1 with TRBJ2-5, with TRBD1 as a possible D gene (5 bases). This CDR3 is 13 amino acids long. Trimming shortened V by 2 bases and J by 5 bases, and 10 bases separated the two germline ends. Germline assignment: CDR1 SGHRS and CDR2 YFSETQ. This chain's CDR3 is CASSFRDFETQYF. DNA of the CDR3: TGCGCCAGCAGCTTCAGGGATTTCGAGACCCAGTACTTC.

The chain has TRBV7-9 and TRBJ2-6; D is unclear. V was clipped by 2 bases and J by 2 bases, with 7 bases between them. The CDR3 runs to 15 residues. Germline V gene lookup returns CDR1 SEHNR and CDR2 FQNEAQ (reference sequence). CDR3 bases: TGTGCCAGCAGCTTATCGGGTGCTGGGGCCAACGTCCTGACTTTC. Protein sequence: CASSLSGAGANVLTF.

The gene calls are TRBV9 and TRBJ2-1; D might be TRBD2 (6 bases). The length of the CDR3 is 14 residues. The germline gives CDR1 SGDLS, CDR2 YYNGEE. Trimming took off 5 bases at V and 7 bases at J, with 16 bases between the two ends. DNA for the CDR3: TGTGCCAGCAGTCTTAGCGGAGTTCTTAATGAGCAGTTCTTC. Protein product: CASSLSGVLNEQFF. The full variable domain, with the rest looked up from reference TRBV9 and TRBJ2-1, is DSGVTQTPKHLITATGQRVTLRCSPRSGDLSVYWYQQSLDQGLQFLIQYYNGEERAKGNILERFSAQQFPDLHSELNLSSLELGDSALYFCASSLSGVLNEQFFGPGTRLTVL.

The V and J genes are TRBV2 and TRBJ1-1; TRBD1 might be the D (5 bases). The CDR3 contains 14 residues. Between the trimmed V and J ends, which lost 4 bases and 10 bases, there was a span of 19 bases. Germline V gives CDR1 SNHLY, CDR2 FYNNEI. Here the CDR3 reads CASSGGTPDRRAFF. CDR3 DNA: TGTGCCAGCAGTGGCGGGACCCCGGATAGGAGAGCTTTCTTT.

This chain uses TRBV2 with TRBJ1-2; 8 nucleotides match TRBD1. V gave up 4 bases and J gave up 6 bases; unmatched junction bases: 10. The CDR3 has 15 residues. From germline, CDR1 is SNHLY and CDR2 FYNNEI. The CDR3 loop reads CASSAIPDRENGYTF. The CDR3 DNA sequence: TGTGCCAGCAGTGCGATTCCGGACAGGGAGAATGGCTACACCTTC.

The chain employs TRBV11-3 and TRBJ1-1, with no clear D. The germline V and J ends were trimmed by 2 bases and 2 bases, with 12 bases remaining between them. Germline-derived CDR1 and CDR2 are SGHNT and YENEEA. This CDR3 is 15 amino acids long. CDR3 in DNA: TGTGCCAGCAGCTTAAATTCTTGGCAAAACACTGAAGCTTTCTTT. This codes for CASSLNSWQNTEAFF.

The chain is built from TRBV6-6 and TRBJ1-3; D unresolved. Trimming took 3 bases from V and 0 from J, leaving 12 bases between them. This CDR3 region has 16 residues. Germline values: CDR1 MNHNY, CDR2 SVGAGI (reference sequence). CDR3 residues: CASSYEPIGSGNTIYF. The CDR3 coding sequence is TGTGCCAGCAGTTATGAACCTATAGGCTCTGGAAACACCATATATTTT.

The V and J genes are TRBV11-2 and TRBJ2-3; 8 bases are shared with TRBD1. CDR3 length equals 13 residues. V shed 5 bases and J 6 bases; nucleotides not matched to a gene: 4. Germline V gene data show CDR1 as SGHAT and CDR2 as FQNNGV. The CDR3 DNA sequence: TGTGCCAGCAGCCGACAGGGGCGGGATACGCAGTATTTT. Its translation: CASSRQGRDTQYF.

The chain is built from TRBV5-1 and TRBJ2-1, with D unresolved. Germline V gene data show CDR1 as SGHRS and CDR2 as YFSETQ. CDR3 length equals 14 residues. V was pared by 0 bases and J by 6 bases, with 10 bases between. The DNA for the CDR3 is TGCGCCAGCAGCTTGGGGCCAGTGCCCAATGAGCAGTTCTTC. This codes for CASSLGPVPNEQFF.

This chain joins TRBV10-3 and TRBJ2-3; 7 bases fit TRBD1. CDR3 length: 14 amino acids. The ends lost 6 bases at V and 0 bases at J; junction bases unmatched: 3. Germline assignment: CDR1 ENHRY and CDR2 SYGVKD. This chain's CDR3 is CAIRRDSSTDTQYF. The CDR3 nucleotides are TGTGCCATCAGACGGGACAGTAGCACAGATACGCAGTATTTT.